Reported below is one T cell receptor beta chain. Its antigen is currently not known. Base qualities were left out, and no much larger clone turns up one base away. V loses 0 bases, J loses 0 bases, and the germline ends lie 12 bases apart. CDR1 and CDR2 were assigned from the germline V gene as MNHEY and SVGAGI. Inclusive of the bounding cysteine and phenylalanine, the CDR3 is 16 residues long. Here the CDR3 DNA is all that survives: 48 bases in frame from base 1. The data were obtained in a study of cytomegalovirus exposure and HLA in healthy donors (dated by TCRdb to between 2016 and 2019). Context from the whole study: According to a later analysis, one platform produced both the roughly 110 validation repertoires and the 730 or so repertoires of the first cohort. The study aimed to test whether cataloging public T cell receptors could reveal signatures of past pathogen exposure. Along with the approximately 670-subject first cohort, a separate validation cohort of about 110 different subjects was used. High-throughput TCR immunosequencing, statistical association of individual TCRs with disease status, and machine learning were combined to predict cytomegalovirus infection status. What the study reported, not specific to this receptor: Across donors, most TCR sequences were observed very rarely, whereas some public TCRs were present in many individuals. A few of the identified cytomegalovirus-associated TCR beta chains were confirmed in vitro to be specific for cytomegalovirus antigens. Subsequent analysis determined that TCRs grouped into clusters in the first cohort also showed a tendency toward co-occurrence across the roughly 120 validation repertoires, and approximately 93% of cluster scores exceeded 0. It was suggested by the authors that the approach could potentially be generalized to other disease states and immunological phenotypes. Cytomegalovirus status was reported to be diagnosed by the classifier with high specificity and sensitivity in both the original and validation cohorts. A total of 150 or so TCR beta chains were listed by the study as associated with cytomegalovirus. A later analysis had no HLA typing for the validation cohort, so co-occurrence there was scored across all 110 or so repertoires.

To prepare the library, the immunoSEQ multiplex PCR assay was applied. The published analysis was carried out like this. A statistical classification framework was built to diagnose cytomegalovirus status from the catalog of TCR beta chain sequences. In its TCRdb copy, this immuneACCESS table keeps in-frame sequences only and misses some clones. Where compared with another copy, unresolved V genes explain less than half of these, and the others have no known cause. The D gene and trimming were derived from the DNA, and the V and J assignments and clone size from that table. The sample data list under 200,000 clones, and about 90% of these were observed just once. Roughly 3% of the sample comes from the top ten. Separate from the approximately 700-subject first cohort, the validation cohort of 120 subjects was the group to which the donors belonged.

The chain is assembled from TRBV6-5 and TRBJ2-7; the D gene is not confidently resolved. The TCR sequence derives from a woman under 30 in good health and CMV-seropositive. The specimen sequenced was PBMCs. The CDR3: CASSYSVGRSSYEQYF. The nucleotides read TGTGCCAGCAGTTACTCGGTAGGTCGGAGCTCCTACGAGCAGTACTTC.